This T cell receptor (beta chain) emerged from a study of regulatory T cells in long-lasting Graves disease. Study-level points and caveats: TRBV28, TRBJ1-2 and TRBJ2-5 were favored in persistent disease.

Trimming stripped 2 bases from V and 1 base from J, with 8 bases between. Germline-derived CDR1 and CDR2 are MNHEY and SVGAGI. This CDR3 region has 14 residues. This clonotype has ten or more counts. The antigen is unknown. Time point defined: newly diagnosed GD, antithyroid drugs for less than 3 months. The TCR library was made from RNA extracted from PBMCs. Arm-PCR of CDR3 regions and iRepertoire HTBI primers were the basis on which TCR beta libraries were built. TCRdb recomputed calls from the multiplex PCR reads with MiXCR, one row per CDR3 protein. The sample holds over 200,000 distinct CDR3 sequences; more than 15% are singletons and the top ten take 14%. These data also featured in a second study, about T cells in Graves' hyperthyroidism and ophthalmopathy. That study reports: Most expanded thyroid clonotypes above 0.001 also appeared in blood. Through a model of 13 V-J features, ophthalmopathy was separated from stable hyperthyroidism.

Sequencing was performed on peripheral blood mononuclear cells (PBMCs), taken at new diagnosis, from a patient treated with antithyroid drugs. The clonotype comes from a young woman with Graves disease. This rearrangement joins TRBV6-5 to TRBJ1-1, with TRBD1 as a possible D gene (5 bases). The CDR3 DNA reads TGTGCCAGCAGTTACCTCACAGGGAACACTGAAGCTTTCTTT. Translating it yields CASSYLTGNTEAFF.